This entry describes one T cell receptor (beta chain). CD45RO-negative, CCR7-positively selected cells formed the naive CD8 fraction, excluding terminally differentiated effector memory CD45RA+ cells. This CDR3 region has 16 residues. Germline CDR1 reads MDHEN; CDR2 reads SYDVKM. The V end was cut by 1 base, the J end by 8 bases, with 18 bases between. Assay used: immunoSEQ multiplex PCR; TCRdb lists only in-frame clones, some missing. The sample records about 2 million clones, over 85% being singletons. These data originate in a study of shared clonotypes between healthy human individuals. The TCR sequence derives from a man between 18 and 29 years old in good health. The V gene is TRBV28, the J gene TRBJ2-1; D is possibly TRBD1 or TRBD2 (6 bases each). Sequenced sample: naive CD8+ T cells sorted from blood. Written as DNA, the CDR3 is TGTGCCAGCAGTTTATTCTCCGGCTTGGGGGGCGATGAGCAGTTCTTC. Amino acid sequence: CASSLFSGLGGDEQFF.